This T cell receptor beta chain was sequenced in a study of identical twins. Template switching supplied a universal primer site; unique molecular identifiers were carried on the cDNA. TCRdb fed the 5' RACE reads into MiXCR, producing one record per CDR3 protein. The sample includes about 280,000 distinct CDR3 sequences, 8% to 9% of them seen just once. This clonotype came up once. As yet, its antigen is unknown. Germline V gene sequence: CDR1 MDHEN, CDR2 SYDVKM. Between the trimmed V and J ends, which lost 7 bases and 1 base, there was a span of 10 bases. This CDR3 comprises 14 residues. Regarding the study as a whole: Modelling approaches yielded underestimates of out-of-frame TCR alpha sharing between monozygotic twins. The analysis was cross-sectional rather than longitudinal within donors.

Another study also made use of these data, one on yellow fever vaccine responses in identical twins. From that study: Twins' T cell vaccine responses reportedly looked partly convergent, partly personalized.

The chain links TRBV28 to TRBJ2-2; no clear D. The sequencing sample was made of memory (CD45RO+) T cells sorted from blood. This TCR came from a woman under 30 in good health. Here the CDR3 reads CASTPGVNTGELFF. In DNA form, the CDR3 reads TGTGCCAGCACCCCAGGTGTGAACACCGGGGAGCTGTTTTTT.